The 32 T cell receptor beta chains below come from one sample, sequenced in a study of blood T cells in healthy people across ages (dated by TCRdb to the mid-2010s). Libraries were prepared through 5' RACE. TCRdb records Illumina HiSeq 2500 as the sequencer. A second about 7 to 11 cycle PCR used a sample-barcoded 5' primer and a J-beta primer mix. TCRdb redid the processing of the public reads, applying fastp at Q25 and MiXCR, and retained in-frame beta chains. Rows with one shared CDR3 protein collapse into an entry with the most common genes and DNA. This sample has over a million distinct CDR3 sequences in its table, and roughly 59% of those were observed once. The biggest ten clones account for over 5% of the sample. Material for sequencing was blood. Source of these receptors: a man younger than 35 in good health.

This chain connects TRBV3-1 to TRBJ2-7, with unresolved D. The J call is uncertain, as TRBJ2-1 better fits the DNA end. The CDR3 is made up of 11 amino acids. The germline gives CDR1 LGHDT, CDR2 YNNKEL (reference sequence). The chain's CDR3 is CASSQDDEQFF. CDR3 DNA sequence: TGTGCCAGCAGCCAAGATGACGAGCAGTTCTTC.

The V gene is TRBV6-1, the J gene TRBJ2-2; D may match TRBD1 or TRBD2 (5 bases each). CDR1 MNHNS and CDR2 SASEGT come from the germline V gene. The CDR3 is 14 residues long. Trimming stripped 8 bases from V and 3 bases from J, with 13 bases between. CDR3 amino acids: CASRRQGDTGELFF. The DNA of the CDR3 is TGTGCCAGCCGTCGGCAGGGAGACACCGGGGAGCTGTTTTTT.

This rearrangement joins TRBV7-9 to TRBJ1-2; TRBD1 matches at 9 bases. Per the germline V gene, CDR1 is SEHNR and CDR2 is FQNEAQ (reference sequence). The CDR3 length is 15 residues. Unmatched junction bases numbered 10, after V lost 5 bases and J lost 6 bases. The chain's CDR3 is CASSRPPGQGDGYTF. The CDR3 coding sequence is TGTGCCAGCAGCCGGCCTCCGGGACAGGGTGATGGCTACACCTTC.

V gene TRBV14 combines with J gene TRBJ2-1; D tentatively fits TRBD1 or TRBD2 (5 bases each). CDR3 size: 15 residues. Trimming took off 0 bases at V and 10 bases at J, with 16 bases between the two ends. From germline, CDR1 is SGHDN and CDR2 FVKESK. The CDR3 nucleotides are TGTGCCAGCAGCCAAGAATCGGGGATTCAGGGAGAGCAGTTCTTC. Protein: CASSQESGIQGEQFF.

The CDR3 sequence is CSVEARGRGRTEAFF. CDR3 bases: TGCAGCGTTGAAGCTCGGGGCAGGGGTAGGACTGAAGCTTTCTTT. The V and J genes are TRBV29-1 and TRBJ1-1, with D possibly being TRBD1 (6 bases). Trimming stripped 1 base from V and 5 bases from J, with 17 bases between. CDR1 is SQVTM, CDR2 ANQGSEA, per germline. The CDR3 is 15 amino acids.

The chain uses TRBV27 and TRBJ2-2; D is undetermined. Germline V gene data show CDR1 as MNHEY and CDR2 as SMNVEV (reference sequence). The V end was cut by 5 bases, the J end by 5 bases, with 6 bases between. The CDR3 has 12 residues. The CDR3 DNA sequence: TGTGCCAGCAGTACTTGGACCGGGGAGCTGTTTTTT. Its protein product is CASSTWTGELFF.

This clonotype showed up many times. The rearrangement joins TRBV12-3 or TRBV12-4 to TRBJ2-1, with D unclear. Trimming took off 6 bases at V and 10 bases at J, with 13 bases between the two ends. The CDR3 spans 12 residues. CDR3 residues: CASSPNWAEQFF. The CDR3 DNA reads as TGTGCCAGCAGCCCCAACTGGGCAGAGCAGTTCTTC.

This clonotype has just a few counts. This chain links TRBV15 with TRBJ2-3; a possible D gene is TRBD2 (6 bases). The CDR3 runs 14 residues. Trimming removed 5 bases at V and 6 bases at J, with 15 bases between. Germline loops: CDR1 LNHNV, CDR2 YYDKDF (reference sequence). The CDR3 loop is CATSASAAGDTQYF. CDR3 nucleotide sequence: TGTGCCACCAGCGCCAGCGCCGCGGGGGATACGCAGTATTTT.

The gene calls are TRBV10-3 and TRBJ1-1, with D possibly matching TRBD1 (6 bases). The CDR3 sequence is 13 residues long. Germline V gene sequence: CDR1 ENHRY, CDR2 SYGVKD. The ends were cut back, 1 base at V and 8 bases at J, with 11 bases in the middle. The CDR3 spells CAISEWTAEEAFF. CDR3 nucleotides: TGTGCCATCAGTGAGTGGACAGCCGAAGAAGCTTTCTTT.

V usage is TRBV27 and J usage is TRBJ2-3, with TRBD1 as a possible D gene (5 bases). CDR3 length: 16 amino acids. Per germline, CDR1 MNHEY and CDR2 SMNVEV (reference sequence). The V end was cut by 5 bases, the J end by 6 bases, with 21 bases between. CDR3 sequence (DNA): TGTGCCAGCAGTCTTTACGGCCGACAGTACCCCGATACGCAGTATTTT. Translation: CASSLYGRQYPDTQYF.

The chain uses TRBV6-5 and TRBJ2-7; D not certain. Germline assignment: CDR1 MNHEY and CDR2 SVGAGI. This CDR3 is 15 amino acids long. Deletions cut 0 bases from V and 2 bases from J, with 11 bases between. The CDR3 bases are TGTGCCAGCAGTTACTCAGGACCGGACCCCTACGAGCAGTACTTC. It specifies CASSYSGPDPYEQYF.

This clonotype was seen only once. The chain joins TRBV12-3 or TRBV12-4 to TRBJ2-7, with D possibly TRBD2 on 6 matching bases. V was cut by 5 bases and J by 3 bases, with 14 bases left in between. The CDR3 length is 14 residues. CDR3 in amino acids: CASSQAGGYYEQYF. Written as DNA, the CDR3 is TGTGCCAGCAGTCAAGCCGGGGGATACTACGAGCAGTACTTC.

The rearrangement links TRBV6-2 or TRBV6-3 to TRBJ2-4; TRBD1 matches at 9 bases. The closer fit of TRBJ2-7 to the DNA end suggests the J call may be wrong. The CDR3 has 15 residues. Per the germline V gene, CDR1 is MNHEY and CDR2 is SVGEGT. CDR3 in DNA: TGTGCCAGCAGGGGTACGGGACAGGGTACCAACGAGCAGTACTTC. As protein: CASRGTGQGTNEQYF.

This clonotype was found many times. The chain has TRBV20-1 and TRBJ2-3, with D perhaps TRBD1 (6 bases). The CDR3 is 15 amino acids. Trimming cost V 4 bases and J 4 bases, with 18 bases left between them. Germline CDR1 DFQATT, CDR2 SNEGSKA (reference sequence). The CDR3, as DNA: TGCAGTGCTAAGGAAACCGCCGGGACATCAGATACGCAGTATTTT. It translates to CSAKETAGTSDTQYF.

The chain recombines TRBV10-2 with TRBJ2-7; 10 positions agree with TRBD1. The CDR3 is made up of 14 amino acids. V trimming: 6 bases; J trimming: 3 bases; junction bases outside the gene matches: 5. CDR1 and CDR2 from the germline V gene are WSHSY and SAAADI. The CDR3 DNA reads as TGCGCCAGCAGCTCGGACAGGGGGTTCTACGAGCAGTACTTC. Protein sequence: CASSSDRGFYEQYF.

V and J are TRBV7-2 and TRBJ2-3; 13 positions agree with TRBD2. This CDR3 contains 17 residues. The germline gives CDR1 SGHTA, CDR2 FQGNSA. With V trimmed by 4 bases and J by 2 bases, 6 bases remained unmatched. The CDR3 reads CASSSGLAGANTDTQYF. The CDR3 DNA follows: TGTGCCAGCAGCTCCGGACTAGCGGGAGCTAACACAGATACGCAGTATTTT.

This clonotype was picked up a small number of times. The V and J genes are TRBV6-5 and TRBJ1-2; D remains ambiguous. The germline V gene has CDR1 MNHEY and CDR2 SVGAGI. Trimming shortened V by 6 bases and J by 4 bases, and 18 bases separated the two germline ends. This CDR3 has 15 amino acids. DNA of the CDR3: TGTGCCAGCAGCACACAACTATCGCAGCCCTATGGCTACACCTTC. This translates into CASSTQLSQPYGYTF.

DNA of the CDR3: TGTGCCAGCAGCTACGACTTGAAAGAGACCCAGTACTTC. Amino acid sequence: CASSYDLKETQYF. V gene TRBV7-9 combines with J gene TRBJ2-7; the D is unclear. Matching the DNA end better, TRBJ2-5 makes the J call doubtful. Germline V gene data show CDR1 as SEHNR and CDR2 as FQNEAQ (reference sequence). The CDR3 consists of 13 residues.

The rearrangement uses TRBV29-1 and TRBJ1-5; TRBD1 is a possible D gene (5 bases). V lost 4 bases and J lost 5, with 15 bases in between. The CDR3 totals 14 residues. Germline CDR1 reads SQVTM; CDR2 reads ANQGSEA. CDR3 bases: TGCAGCGTTGGGGCAGGGAGAAGGGATCAGCCCCAGCATTTT. It encodes CSVGAGRRDQPQHF.

This chain uses TRBV10-3 with TRBJ2-5, with TRBD1 identical over 9 bases. The CDR3 has 14 amino acids. Germline CDR1 is ENHRY and CDR2 is SYGVKD. The V segment lost 7 bases and the J segment 5 bases; nucleotides outside the gene matches: 8. CDR3 DNA: TGTGCCATCAATTCCGGGACAGGGAGGGAGACCCAGTACTTC. Residues: CAINSGTGRETQYF.

V usage is TRBV12-3 or TRBV12-4 and J usage is TRBJ2-3; no firm D call. This CDR3 contains 13 residues. V lost 4 bases and J 3 bases, leaving 8 bases between the germline ends. The CDR3 sequence: CASSSRPTDTQYF. For the CDR3, the DNA is TGTGCCAGCAGTTCCCGCCCAACAGATACGCAGTATTTT.

Written as DNA, the CDR3 is TGCGCCAGCAGCCAAAATCCCGGACCGATCTACGAGCAGTACTTC. Protein product: CASSQNPGPIYEQYF. The chain is built from TRBV4-1 and TRBJ2-7; D not resolved. CDR1 is MGHRA, CDR2 YSYEKL, per germline. V lost 2 bases to trimming and J lost 3 bases, with 14 bases between them. The CDR3 spans 15 residues.

The chain uses TRBV20-1 and TRBJ2-7; D uncertain. Germline-derived CDR1 and CDR2 are DFQATT and SNEGSKA (reference sequence). With 5 bases removed from V and 5 bases from J, the gap between germline ends came to 10 bases. The CDR3 is 11 residues long. DNA of the CDR3: TGCAGTGCTGGCGACTGGGACGAGCAGTACTTC. Translation: CSAGDWDEQYF.

J is TRBJ2-6 and V is TRBV5-1, with D possibly matching TRBD1 (6 bases). The germline gives CDR1 SGHRS, CDR2 YFSETQ. V lost 0 bases and J 4 bases, leaving 14 bases between the germline ends. This CDR3 is built from 17 residues. CDR3 DNA sequence: TGCGCCAGCAGCTTGGAACAGGGTTTAGCGGGGGCCAACGTCCTGACTTTC. Residues: CASSLEQGLAGANVLTF.

The sample holds one count of this clonotype. V gene TRBV13 combines with J gene TRBJ2-3; maybe TRBD2 (6 bases). There are 15 residues in the CDR3. Germline V gene lookup returns CDR1 PRHDT and CDR2 FYEKMQ (reference sequence). Deletions cut 2 bases from V and 7 bases from J, with 16 bases between. This chain's CDR3 is CASSLPGEGANTQYF. CDR3 nucleotides: TGTGCCAGCAGCTTACCGGGAGAGGGAGCGAATACGCAGTATTTT.

The V and J genes are TRBV6-5 and TRBJ2-7; no firm D call. CDR3 length: 12 amino acids. V was pared by 6 bases and J by 8 bases, with 14 bases between. The germline V gene has CDR1 MNHEY and CDR2 SVGAGI. The DNA for the CDR3 is TGTGCCAGCAGCCCCGGTACGCGGAAGCAGTACTTC. Protein sequence: CASSPGTRKQYF.

The J gene is TRBJ2-7, the V gene TRBV5-1; D might be TRBD2 (6 bases). The CDR3 sequence is 14 residues long. Per germline, CDR1 SGHRS and CDR2 YFSETQ. V gave up 4 bases and J gave up 6 bases, with 17 bases separating them. CDR3 loop: CASSPGVSSVEQYF. The DNA for the CDR3 is TGCGCCAGCAGCCCGGGGGTGTCCTCCGTCGAGCAGTACTTC.

The chain recombines TRBV7-9 with TRBJ1-2; D not certain. This CDR3 spans 15 amino acids. Per the germline V gene, CDR1 is SEHNR and CDR2 is FQNEAQ (reference sequence). Trimming left V 5 bases short and J 4 bases short, with 17 bases between. CDR3 protein: CASSPRVTSIYGYTF. The CDR3 DNA is TGTGCCAGCAGCCCGAGGGTGACAAGCATCTATGGCTACACCTTC.

The chain links TRBV20-1 to TRBJ2-1; 7 nucleotides match TRBD2. The CDR3 spans 15 residues. Unmatched junction bases numbered 8, after V lost 3 bases and J lost 3 bases. CDR1 and CDR2 (germline): DFQATT, SNEGSKA (reference sequence). The CDR3 sequence is CSARDSGWYYNEQFF. The CDR3, as DNA: TGCAGTGCTAGGGATAGCGGGTGGTACTACAATGAGCAGTTCTTC.

The chain is built from TRBV15 and TRBJ2-1, with D possibly being TRBD2 (5 bases). CDR1 is LNHNV, CDR2 YYDKDF, per germline (reference sequence). Trimming removed 0 bases from V and 9 bases from J, with 6 bases in between. This CDR3 has 12 amino acids. Here the CDR3 DNA reads TGTGCCACCAGCAGAGATGGAGGTGAGCAGTTCTTC. Translation: CATSRDGGEQFF.

The chain recombines TRBV6-6 with TRBJ2-7; D may match TRBD1 or TRBD2 (5 bases each). Germline V CDR1 and CDR2: MNHNY, SVGAGI (reference sequence). The CDR3 consists of 11 residues. Deletions cut 5 bases from V and 11 bases from J, with 13 bases between. The CDR3 sequence: CASSPGTAKYF. In DNA, the CDR3 is TGTGCCAGCAGTCCAGGGACCGCTAAGTACTTC.

The chain combines TRBV27 with TRBJ2-5; maybe TRBD1 (6 bases). Trimming left V 5 bases short and J 5 bases short, with 15 bases between. This CDR3 is built from 14 residues. Germline-derived CDR1 and CDR2 are MNHEY and SMNVEV (reference sequence). The CDR3: CASSPQGTGETQYF. The CDR3 DNA reads as TGTGCCAGCAGTCCGCAGGGTACAGGGGAGACCCAGTACTTC.